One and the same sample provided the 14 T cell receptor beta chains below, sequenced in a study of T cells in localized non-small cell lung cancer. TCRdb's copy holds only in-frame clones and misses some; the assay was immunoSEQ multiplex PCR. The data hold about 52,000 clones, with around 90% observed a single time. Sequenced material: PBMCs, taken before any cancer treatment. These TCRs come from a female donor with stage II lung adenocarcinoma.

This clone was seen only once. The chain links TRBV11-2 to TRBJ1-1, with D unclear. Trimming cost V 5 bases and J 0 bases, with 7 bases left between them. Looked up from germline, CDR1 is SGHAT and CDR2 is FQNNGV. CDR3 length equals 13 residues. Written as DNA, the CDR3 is TGTGCCAGCAGCCCCCTTATGAACACTGAAGCTTTCTTT. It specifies CASSPLMNTEAFF.

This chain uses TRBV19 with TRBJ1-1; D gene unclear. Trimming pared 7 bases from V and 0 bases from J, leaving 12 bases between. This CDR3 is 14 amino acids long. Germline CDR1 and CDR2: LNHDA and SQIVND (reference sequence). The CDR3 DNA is TGTGCCAGTAAACCGTGGAACATGAACACTGAAGCTTTCTTT. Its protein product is CASKPWNMNTEAFF.

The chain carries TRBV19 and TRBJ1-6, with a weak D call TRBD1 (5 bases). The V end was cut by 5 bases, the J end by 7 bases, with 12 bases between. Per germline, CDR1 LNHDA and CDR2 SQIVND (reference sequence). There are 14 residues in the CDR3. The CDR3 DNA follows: TGTGCCAGTAGTGCCCCGGGGGGAAATTCACCCCTCCACTTT. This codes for CASSAPGGNSPLHF.

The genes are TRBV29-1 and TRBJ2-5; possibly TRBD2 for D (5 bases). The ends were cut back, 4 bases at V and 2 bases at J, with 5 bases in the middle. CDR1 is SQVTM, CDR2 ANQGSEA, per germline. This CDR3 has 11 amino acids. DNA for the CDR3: TGCAGCGTTGGGGAGCAAGAGACCCAGTACTTC. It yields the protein CSVGEQETQYF. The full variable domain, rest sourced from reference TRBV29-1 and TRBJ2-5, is SAVISQKPSRDICQRGTSLTIQCQVDSQVTMMFWYRQQPGQSLTLIATANQGSEATYESGFVIDKFPISRPNLTFSTLTVSNMSPEDSSIYLCSVGEQETQYFGPGTRLLVL.

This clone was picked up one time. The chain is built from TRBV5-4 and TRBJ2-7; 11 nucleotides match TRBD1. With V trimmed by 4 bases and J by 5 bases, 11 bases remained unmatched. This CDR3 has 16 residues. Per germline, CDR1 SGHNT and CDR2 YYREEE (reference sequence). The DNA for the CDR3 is TGTGCCAGCAGCAGAGGCCCCGGGACAGGGGGGAACGAGCAGTACTTC. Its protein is CASSRGPGTGGNEQYF.

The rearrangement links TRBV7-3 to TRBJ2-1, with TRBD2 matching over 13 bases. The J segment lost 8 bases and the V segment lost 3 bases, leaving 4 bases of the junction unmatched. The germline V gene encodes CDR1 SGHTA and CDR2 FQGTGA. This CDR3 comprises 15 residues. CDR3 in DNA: TGTGCCAGCAGCTTTACTAGCGGGGGGGCCGATGAGCAGTTCTTC. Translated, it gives CASSFTSGGADEQFF.

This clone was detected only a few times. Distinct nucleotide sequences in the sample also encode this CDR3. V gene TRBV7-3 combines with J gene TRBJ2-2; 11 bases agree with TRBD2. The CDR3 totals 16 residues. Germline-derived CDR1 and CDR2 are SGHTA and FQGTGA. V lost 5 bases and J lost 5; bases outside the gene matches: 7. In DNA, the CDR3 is TGTGCCAGCAGCCTGGGGCTAGCGGGGGGTACCGGGGAGCTGTTTTTT. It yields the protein CASSLGLAGGTGELFF.

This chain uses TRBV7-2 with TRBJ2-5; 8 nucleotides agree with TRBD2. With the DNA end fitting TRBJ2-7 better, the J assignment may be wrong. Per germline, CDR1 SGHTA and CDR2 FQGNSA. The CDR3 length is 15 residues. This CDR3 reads CASSLGGGISYEQYF. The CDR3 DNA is TGTGCCAGCAGCTTAGGCGGGGGGATCTCCTACGAGCAGTACTTC.

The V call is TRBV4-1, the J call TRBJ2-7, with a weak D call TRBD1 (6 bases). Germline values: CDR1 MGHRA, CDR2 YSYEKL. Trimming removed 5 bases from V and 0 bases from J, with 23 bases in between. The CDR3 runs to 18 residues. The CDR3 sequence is CASSERTQDSLTSYEQYF. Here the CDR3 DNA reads TGCGCCAGCAGCGAACGGACCCAGGACAGTCTAACCTCCTACGAGCAGTACTTC.

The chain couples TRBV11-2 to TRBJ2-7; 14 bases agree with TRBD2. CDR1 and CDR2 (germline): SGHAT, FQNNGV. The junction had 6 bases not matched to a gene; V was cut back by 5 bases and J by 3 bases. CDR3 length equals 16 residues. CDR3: CASSPRGLAGGYEQYF. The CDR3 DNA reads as TGTGCCAGCAGCCCAAGAGGACTAGCGGGGGGCTACGAGCAGTACTTC.

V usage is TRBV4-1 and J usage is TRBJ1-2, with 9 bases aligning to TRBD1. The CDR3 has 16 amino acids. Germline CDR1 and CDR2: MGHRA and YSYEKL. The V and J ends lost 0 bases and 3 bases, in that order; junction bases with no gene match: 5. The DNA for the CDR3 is TGCGCCAGCAGCCAAGAACTTGGGACAGGGCACTATGGCTACACCTTC. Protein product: CASSQELGTGHYGYTF.

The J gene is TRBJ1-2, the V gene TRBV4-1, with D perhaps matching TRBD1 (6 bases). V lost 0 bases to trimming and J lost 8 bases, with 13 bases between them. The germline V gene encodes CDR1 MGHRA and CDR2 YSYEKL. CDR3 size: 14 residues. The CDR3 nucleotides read TGCGCCAGCAGCCAAGATTTCGGGGGCTGGGGCTACACCTTC. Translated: CASSQDFGGWGYTF.

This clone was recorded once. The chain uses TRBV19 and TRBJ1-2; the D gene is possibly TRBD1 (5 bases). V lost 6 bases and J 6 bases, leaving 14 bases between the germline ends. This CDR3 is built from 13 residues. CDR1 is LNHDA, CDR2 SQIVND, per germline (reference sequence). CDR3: CASRLGRSNGYTF. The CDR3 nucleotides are TGTGCCAGTAGATTGGGGCGCTCGAATGGCTACACCTTC.

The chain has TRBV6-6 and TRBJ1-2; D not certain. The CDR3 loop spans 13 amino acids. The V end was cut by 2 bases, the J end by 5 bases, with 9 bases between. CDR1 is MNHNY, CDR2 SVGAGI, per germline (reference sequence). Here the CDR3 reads CASSYRSWYGYTF. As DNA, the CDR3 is TGTGCCAGCAGTTACCGTTCGTGGTATGGCTACACCTTC.